This T cell receptor (beta chain) was identified in a study of molecular identifiers for immune sequencing clone quantification (dated by TCRdb to 2016 to 2019). At the level of the whole study: For a replicate experiment, RNA from roughly 21,000 or 96,000 naive CD8 T cells was divided into five aliquots, of which four were sequenced. This methods study benchmarked molecular-identifier clustering-based TCR repertoire sequencing (MIDCIRS) and TCR RNA copy counting, using CD8 T cells to do so.

Libraries of naive CD8 T cells were built from about 20,000 to 1,000,000 sorted cells, with 10%, 30% or 50% of the purified RNA used. On a BD FACSAria II, naive CD8 T cells were FACS-sorted as CD8+CD4-CCR7+CD45RA+ and collected into RLT Plus buffer. To test detection sensitivity, Jurkat RNA equivalent to ten TCR copies was spiked into samples of about 19,000-1,100,000 naive CD8 T cells. CD8 T cells were enriched using RosetteSep CD8+ T Cell Enrichment Cocktail and Ficoll-Paque, and the enriched cells then underwent ACK red cell lysis. Libraries were constructed by PCR. Reads for this sample came from an Illumina HiSeq 4000. Bulk TCR libraries were prepared as previously described, using TCR primers listed in Table S5. Total RNA was purified with the Qiagen AllPrep DNA/RNA kit. Reads from multiple sequencing runs of the same library were pooled before analysis. As for how the authors treated the data: Only reads with exact TCR constant sequence were kept, trimmed to 150 nt, and grouped by their 12-nt molecular barcodes. Reads within each barcode group were sub-clustered using a 15% Levenshtein threshold, and quality-weighted consensus sequences were constructed for each RNA molecule. Non-functional sequences were excluded, and lower-count sequences lying one edit away from another sequence were also excluded. Based on a fit of two negative binomial distributions, barcode sub-clusters having less than 20% of the maximum read count were discarded. TCRdb took the public reads, trimmed them with fastp at Q25, ran MiXCR for clone calling and kept in-frame beta chains. Every entry covers one CDR3 protein and lists the most common genes and DNA from its rows. These V and J calls originate from TCRdb's pipeline instead of the authors' own analysis. This sample has over 600,000 distinct CDR3 sequences in its table, and around 20% of those were observed once. Clones ranked in the top ten supply approximately 0.9% of the sample.

Measured from the cysteine to the phenylalanine, the CDR3 is 15 residues long. This entry keeps only the CDR3 DNA: 45 bases, framed from base 1. The CDR1 and CDR2 encoded by the germline V gene are MNHEY and SVGEGT. Relative to germline, V is 7 bases shorter and J is 0 bases shorter, with 15 bases between their ends. As for this clonotype: Its antigen is not yet known. This clone may be a read error of a much larger clone one base away.

The research as a whole found: A single cell's worth of spiked-in Jurkat TCR RNA was reported detectable even among about 1.1 million naive CD8 T cells. The naive libraries included spiked-in Jurkat TCR RNA (under eleven copies' worth), and this Jurkat TCR RNA is not part of the donor repertoire. Clones above 20 RNA copies held over 97% of molecules in CMV-specific effector cells but under 1% in naive cells. When barcode sub-clustering was omitted, TCR diversity was inflated by chimeric consensus sequences, with chimeras reaching as high as 47%. Highly expanded clone sizes could be underestimated because identical TCR molecules may share a barcode. Roughly 2.8 recovered TCR RNA copies per cell were obtained by modeling, versus approximately 10 by digital PCR, implying a capture efficiency of 25% to 30%.

The chain is encoded by TRBV6-2 or TRBV6-3 joined to TRBJ2-5; a tentative D call is TRBD2 (6 bases match). The clonotype comes from a human donor in good health. Some libraries in this study had Jurkat cell RNA spiked in. Sequenced: naive CD8+ T cells from blood, with Jurkat cell RNA spiked in. The cell subset or site label for this specimen denotes: FACS-sorted CD8+CD4-CCR7+CD45RA+ naive T cells. The DNA sequence reads TGTGCCAGCACAAGGGGACTCACGTACCAAGAGACCCAGTACTTC. Protein translation: CASTRGLTYQETQYF.